These 5 T cell receptor beta chains were sequenced from one sample in a study of cytomegalovirus exposure and HLA in healthy donors. PCR used 60 Vbeta primers and 13 Jbeta primers. Repertoires were generated with immunoSEQ multiplex PCR, while TCRdb's copy carries only in-frame clones and drops some. The sample contains about 82,000 clones, over 80% of which appear only once. The sequenced sample was PBMCs. The receptors shown here come from a young man in good health and CMV-seronegative.

V gene TRBV6-1 combines with J gene TRBJ2-3; 8 nucleotides match TRBD1. Germline V gene sequence: CDR1 MNHNS, CDR2 SASEGT. This CDR3 has 15 amino acids. After removal of 5 bases from V and 1 base from J, the junction contained 5 bases not matched to a gene. This CDR3 reads CASSSGTGGTDTQYF. CDR3 DNA: TGTGCCAGCAGTTCCGGGACAGGAGGCACAGATACGCAGTATTTT.

The sample holds one count of this clone. The CDR3 loop reads CASSRDNEQFF. Written as DNA, the CDR3 is TGTGCCAGCAGCCGCGATAATGAGCAGTTCTTC. This rearrangement joins TRBV21-1 to TRBJ2-1; the DNA was not used to check the table's D call, TRBD2. TRBV21-1 is deemed a pseudogene. The CDR3 contains 11 residues.

The DNA for the CDR3 is TGTGCCAGCAGCCCACAGCGGCTCGAGCAGTACTTC. Protein sequence: CASSPQRLEQYF. The gene calls are TRBV7-9 and TRBJ2-5, with D possibly being TRBD2 (5 bases). TRBJ2-7 explains the end of the DNA better; the J call may be wrong. The CDR3 consists of 12 residues. Germline V gene sequence: CDR1 SEHNR, CDR2 FQNEAQ (reference sequence).

J is TRBJ2-7 and V is TRBV5-6, with 8 bases fitting TRBD1. V trimming: 4 bases; J trimming: 4 bases; junction bases outside the gene matches: 19. The CDR3 sequence is 18 residues long. Germline values: CDR1 SGHDT, CDR2 YYEEEE. The CDR3 sequence: CASSGPGQELWALYEQYF. CDR3 sequence (DNA): TGTGCCAGCAGCGGACCGGGACAGGAGCTTTGGGCTTTATACGAGCAGTACTTC.

This sequence joins TRBV9 and TRBJ2-5, with 7 bases aligning to TRBD2. CDR1 SGDLS and CDR2 YYNGEE come from the germline V gene. V gave up 7 bases and J gave up 11 bases; unmatched junction bases: 26. The CDR3 spans 17 residues. As DNA, the CDR3 is TGTGCCAGCCCGTCCCCCCCGTGGGCGGGAGAAACTCGGGAGCAGTACTTC. It yields the protein CASPSPPWAGETREQYF.